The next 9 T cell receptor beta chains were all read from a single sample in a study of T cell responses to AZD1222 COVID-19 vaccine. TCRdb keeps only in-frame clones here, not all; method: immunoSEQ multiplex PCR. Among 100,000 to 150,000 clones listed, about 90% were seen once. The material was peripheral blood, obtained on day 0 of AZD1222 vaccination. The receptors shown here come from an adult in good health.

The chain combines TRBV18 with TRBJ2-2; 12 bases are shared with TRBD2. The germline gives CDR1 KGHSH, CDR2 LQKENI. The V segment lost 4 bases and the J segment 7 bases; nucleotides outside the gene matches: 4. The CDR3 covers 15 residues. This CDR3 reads CASSLTSGSLGELFF. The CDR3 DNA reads TGTGCCAGCTCACTGACTAGCGGGAGCCTCGGGGAGCTGTTTTTT.

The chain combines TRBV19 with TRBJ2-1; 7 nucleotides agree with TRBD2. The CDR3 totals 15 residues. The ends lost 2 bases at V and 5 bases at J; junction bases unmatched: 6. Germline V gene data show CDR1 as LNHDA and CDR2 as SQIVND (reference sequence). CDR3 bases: TGTGCCAGTAGTATAACCGCGGGAGTTGACAATGAGCAGTTCTTC. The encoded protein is CASSITAGVDNEQFF.

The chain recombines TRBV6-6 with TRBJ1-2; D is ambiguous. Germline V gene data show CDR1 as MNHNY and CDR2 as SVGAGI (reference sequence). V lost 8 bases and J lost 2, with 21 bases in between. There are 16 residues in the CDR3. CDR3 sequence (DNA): TGTGCCAGCGACGGATTGTTTGGCCGAGCCAACTATGGCTACACCTTC. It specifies CASDGLFGRANYGYTF.

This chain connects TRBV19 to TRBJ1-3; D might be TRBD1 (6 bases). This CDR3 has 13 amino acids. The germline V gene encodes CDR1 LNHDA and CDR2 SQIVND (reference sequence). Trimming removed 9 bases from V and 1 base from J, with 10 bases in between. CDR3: CASRQVSGNTIYF. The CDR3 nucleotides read TGTGCCAGCCGACAGGTATCTGGAAACACCATATATTTT.

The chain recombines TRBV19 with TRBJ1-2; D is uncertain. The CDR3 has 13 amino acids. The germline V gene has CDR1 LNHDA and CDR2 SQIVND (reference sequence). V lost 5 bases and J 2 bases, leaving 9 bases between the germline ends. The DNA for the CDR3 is TGTGCCAGTAGTTTTGGGCCCAACTATGGCTACACCTTC. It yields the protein CASSFGPNYGYTF.

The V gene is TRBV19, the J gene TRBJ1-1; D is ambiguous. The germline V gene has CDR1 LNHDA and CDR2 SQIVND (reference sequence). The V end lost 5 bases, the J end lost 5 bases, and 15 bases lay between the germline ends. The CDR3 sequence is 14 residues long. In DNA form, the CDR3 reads TGTGCCAGTAGTGTTGCGGTCCACCGGACTGAAGCTTTCTTT. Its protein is CASSVAVHRTEAFF.

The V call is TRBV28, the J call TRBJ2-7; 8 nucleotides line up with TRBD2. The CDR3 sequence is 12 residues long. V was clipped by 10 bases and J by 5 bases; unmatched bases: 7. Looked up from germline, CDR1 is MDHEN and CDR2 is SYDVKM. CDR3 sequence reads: CATATSVNEQYF. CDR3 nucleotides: TGTGCCACTGCGACTAGCGTGAACGAGCAGTACTTC.

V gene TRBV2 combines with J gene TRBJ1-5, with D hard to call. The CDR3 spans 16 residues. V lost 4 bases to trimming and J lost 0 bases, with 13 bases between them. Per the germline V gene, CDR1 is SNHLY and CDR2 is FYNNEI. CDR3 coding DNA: TGTGCCAGCAGTGGTAGGCAGATTTATAGCAATCAGCCCCAGCATTTT. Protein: CASSGRQIYSNQPQHF.

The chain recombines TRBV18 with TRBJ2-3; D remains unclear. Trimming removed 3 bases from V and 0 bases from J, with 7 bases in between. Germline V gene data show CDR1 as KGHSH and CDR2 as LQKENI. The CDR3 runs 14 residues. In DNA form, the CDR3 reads TGTGCCAGCTCACCGTGGGGTAGCACAGATACGCAGTATTTT. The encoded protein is CASSPWGSTDTQYF.